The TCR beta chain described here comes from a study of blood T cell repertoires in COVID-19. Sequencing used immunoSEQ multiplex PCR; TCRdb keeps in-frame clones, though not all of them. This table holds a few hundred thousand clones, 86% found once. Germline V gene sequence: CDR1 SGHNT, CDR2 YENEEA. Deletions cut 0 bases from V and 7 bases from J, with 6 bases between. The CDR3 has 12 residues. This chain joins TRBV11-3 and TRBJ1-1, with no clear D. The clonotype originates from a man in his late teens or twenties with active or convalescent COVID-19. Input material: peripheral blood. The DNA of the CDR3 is TGTGCCAGCAGCTTAGATCGAGGTGAAGCTTTCTTT. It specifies CASSLDRGEAFF.